The subject of this entry is one T cell receptor beta chain. What it binds is unknown. This sample is part of a study of OX40 agonist ivuxolimab in advanced cancers. Whole-study context: Every 2 weeks, patients got intravenous ivuxolimab at one of six dose levels (0.01-10 mg/kg). Three partial responders included one hepatocellular carcinoma patient and two cutaneous melanoma patients. Study-wide points: Which antigen the expanded peripheral T cells recognized is unknown.

Profiled with immunoSEQ multiplex PCR; TCRdb holds only in-frame clones, not every one. Counted here are about 73,000 clones, about 85% occurring once; the ten biggest clones make up approximately 8.4%. The CDR3 extends over 12 amino acids. Germline values: CDR1 MNHEY, CDR2 SMNVEV (reference sequence). Trimming pared 5 bases from V and 5 bases from J, leaving 10 bases between. Source: CD4+ or CD8+ T cells sorted from blood, taken in a trial of the OX40 agonist ivuxolimab. The gene calls are TRBV27 and TRBJ2-7; no reliable D call. This clonotype was obtained from an adult with an advanced solid tumor such as melanoma, head and neck, liver or kidney cancer. The CDR3 reads CASSPRNHEQYF. In DNA form, the CDR3 reads TGTGCCAGCAGTCCGCGAAATCACGAGCAGTACTTC.